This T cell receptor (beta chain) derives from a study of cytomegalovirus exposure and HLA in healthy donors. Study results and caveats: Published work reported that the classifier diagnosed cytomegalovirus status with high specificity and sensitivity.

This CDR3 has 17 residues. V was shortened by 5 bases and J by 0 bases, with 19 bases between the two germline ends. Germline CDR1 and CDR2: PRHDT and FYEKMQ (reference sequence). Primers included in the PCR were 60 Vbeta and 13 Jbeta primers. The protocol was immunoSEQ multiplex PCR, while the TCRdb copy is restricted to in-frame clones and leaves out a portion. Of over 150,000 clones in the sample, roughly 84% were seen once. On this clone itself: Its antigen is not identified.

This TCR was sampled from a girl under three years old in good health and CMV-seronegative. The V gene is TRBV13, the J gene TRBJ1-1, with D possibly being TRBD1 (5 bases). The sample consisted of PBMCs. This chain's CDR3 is CASSLQGGATMNTEAFF. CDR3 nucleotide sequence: TGTGCCAGCAGCCTCCAGGGAGGGGCCACCATGAACACTGAAGCTTTCTTT.